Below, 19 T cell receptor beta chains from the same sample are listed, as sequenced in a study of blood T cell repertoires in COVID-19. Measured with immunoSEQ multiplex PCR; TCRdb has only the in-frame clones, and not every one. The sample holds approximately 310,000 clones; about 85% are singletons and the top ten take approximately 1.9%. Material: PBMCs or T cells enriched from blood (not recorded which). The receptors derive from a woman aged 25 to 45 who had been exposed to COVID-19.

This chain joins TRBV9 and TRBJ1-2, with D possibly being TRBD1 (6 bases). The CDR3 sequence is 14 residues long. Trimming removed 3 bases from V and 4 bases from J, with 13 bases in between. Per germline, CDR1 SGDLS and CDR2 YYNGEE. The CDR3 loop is CASSDRDKLYGYTF. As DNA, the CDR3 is TGTGCCAGCAGCGACCGGGACAAGCTCTATGGCTACACCTTC.

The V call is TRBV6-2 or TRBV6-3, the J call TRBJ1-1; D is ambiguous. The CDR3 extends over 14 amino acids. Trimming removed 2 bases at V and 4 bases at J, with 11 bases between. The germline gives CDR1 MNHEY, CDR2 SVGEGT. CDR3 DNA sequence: TGTGCCAGCAGTTACAAGACAAGCGGCACTGAAGCTTTCTTT. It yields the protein CASSYKTSGTEAFF.

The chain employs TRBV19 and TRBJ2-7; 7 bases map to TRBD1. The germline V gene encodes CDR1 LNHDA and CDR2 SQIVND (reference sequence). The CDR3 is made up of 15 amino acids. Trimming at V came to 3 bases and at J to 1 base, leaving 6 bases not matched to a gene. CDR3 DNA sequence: TGTGCCAGTAGTATCAGGGACAGCGCTTCCTACGAGCAGTACTTC. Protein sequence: CASSIRDSASYEQYF.

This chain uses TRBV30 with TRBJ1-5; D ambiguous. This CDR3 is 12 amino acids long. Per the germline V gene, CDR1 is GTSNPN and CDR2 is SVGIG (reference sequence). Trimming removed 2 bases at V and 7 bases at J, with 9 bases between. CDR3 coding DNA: TGTGCCTGGAGTAGGGAGGAACAGCCCCAGCATTTT. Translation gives CAWSREEQPQHF.

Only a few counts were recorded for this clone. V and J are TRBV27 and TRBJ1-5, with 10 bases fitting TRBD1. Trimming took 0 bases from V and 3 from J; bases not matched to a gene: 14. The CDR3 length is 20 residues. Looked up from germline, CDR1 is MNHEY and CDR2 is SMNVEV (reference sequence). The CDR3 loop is CASSLSGQGSLGGFNQPQHF. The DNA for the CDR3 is TGTGCCAGCAGTTTATCGGGACAGGGGTCCCTAGGTGGGTTCAATCAGCCCCAGCATTTT.

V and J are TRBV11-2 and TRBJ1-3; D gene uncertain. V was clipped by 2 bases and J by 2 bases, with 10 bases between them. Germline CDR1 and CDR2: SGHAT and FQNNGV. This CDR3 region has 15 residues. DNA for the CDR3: TGTGCCAGCAGCTTACATGACGGAGCTGGAAACACCATATATTTT. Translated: CASSLHDGAGNTIYF.

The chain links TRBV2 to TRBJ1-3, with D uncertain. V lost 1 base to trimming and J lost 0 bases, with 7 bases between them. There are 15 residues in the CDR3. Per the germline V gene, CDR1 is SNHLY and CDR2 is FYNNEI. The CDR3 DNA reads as TGTGCCAGCAGTGAAGGAAACATCTCTGGAAACACCATATATTTT. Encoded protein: CASSEGNISGNTIYF.

CDR3 coding DNA: TGTGCCATCAAGAGGGGGTTCGGTTCCTCGAACACTGAAGCTTTCTTT. Protein sequence: CAIKRGFGSSNTEAFF. This chain connects TRBV27 to TRBJ1-1; tentative D call: TRBD1 (6 bases). Between the trimmed V and J ends, which lost 10 bases and 1 base, there was a span of 22 bases. The CDR3 runs 16 residues. The germline gives CDR1 MNHEY, CDR2 SMNVEV (reference sequence).

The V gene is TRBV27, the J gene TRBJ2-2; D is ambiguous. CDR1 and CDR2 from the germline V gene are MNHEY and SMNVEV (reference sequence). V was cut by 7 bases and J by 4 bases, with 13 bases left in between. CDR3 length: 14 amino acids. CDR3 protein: CASTGSGFTGELFF. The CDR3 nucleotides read TGTGCCAGCACCGGGTCCGGCTTCACCGGGGAGCTGTTTTTT.

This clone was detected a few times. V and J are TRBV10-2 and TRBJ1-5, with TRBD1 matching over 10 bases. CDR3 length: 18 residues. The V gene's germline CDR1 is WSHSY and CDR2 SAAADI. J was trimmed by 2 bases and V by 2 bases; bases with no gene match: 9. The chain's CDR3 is CASSEPGQGMFGNQPQHF. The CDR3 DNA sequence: TGCGCCAGCAGTGAGCCGGGACAGGGGATGTTTGGCAATCAGCCCCAGCATTTT.

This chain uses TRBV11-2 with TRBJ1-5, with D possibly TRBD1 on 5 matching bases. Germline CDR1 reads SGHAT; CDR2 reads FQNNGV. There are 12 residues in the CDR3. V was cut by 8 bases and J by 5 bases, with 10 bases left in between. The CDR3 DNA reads TGTGCCAGCCGCCAGGGCGATCAGCCCCAGCATTTT. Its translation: CASRQGDQPQHF. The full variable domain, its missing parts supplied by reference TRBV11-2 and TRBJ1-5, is EAGVAQSPRYKIIEKRQSVAFWCNPISGHATLYWYQQILGQGPKLLIQFQNNGVVDDSQLPKDRFSAERLKGVDSTLKIQPAKLEDSAVYLCASRQGDQPQHFGDGTRLSIL.

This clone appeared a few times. The CDR3 protein is CASSPGQGADEQYF. Here the CDR3 DNA reads TGTGCCAGCAGCCCAGGACAGGGGGCTGACGAGCAGTACTTC. The chain has TRBV7-6 and TRBJ2-7, with TRBD1 matching 11 bases. Germline values: CDR1 SGHVS, CDR2 FNYEAQ. The V gene end was trimmed by 5 bases and the J gene end by 5 bases; junction bases not matched to a gene: 5. The CDR3 runs 14 residues.

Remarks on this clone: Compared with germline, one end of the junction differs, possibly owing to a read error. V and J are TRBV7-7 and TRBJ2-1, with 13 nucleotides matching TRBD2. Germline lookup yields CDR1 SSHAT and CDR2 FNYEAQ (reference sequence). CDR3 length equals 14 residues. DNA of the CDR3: TGTGCTAGCAGCACCGGACTAGCGGGAGATGAGCAGTTCTTC. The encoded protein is CASSTGLAGDEQFF.

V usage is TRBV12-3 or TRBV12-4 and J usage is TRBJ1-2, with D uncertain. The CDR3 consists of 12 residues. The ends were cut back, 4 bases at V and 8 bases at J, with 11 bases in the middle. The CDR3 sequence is CASSSGQGGYTF. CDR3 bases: TGTGCCAGCAGTTCGGGTCAAGGAGGCTACACCTTC.

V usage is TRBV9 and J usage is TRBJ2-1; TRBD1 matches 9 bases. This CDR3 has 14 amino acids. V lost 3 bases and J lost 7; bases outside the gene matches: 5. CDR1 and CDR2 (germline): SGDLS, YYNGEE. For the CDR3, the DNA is TGTGCCAGCAGCGGAGACAGGGGGAGTAATGAGCAGTTCTTC. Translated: CASSGDRGSNEQFF.

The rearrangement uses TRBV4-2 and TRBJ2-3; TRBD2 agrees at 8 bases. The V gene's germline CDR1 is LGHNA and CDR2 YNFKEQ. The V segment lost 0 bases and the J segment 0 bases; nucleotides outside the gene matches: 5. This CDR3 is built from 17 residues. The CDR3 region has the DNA TGTGCCAGCAGCCAAGAAACTAGCGGAATTAGCACAGATACGCAGTATTTT. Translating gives CASSQETSGISTDTQYF.

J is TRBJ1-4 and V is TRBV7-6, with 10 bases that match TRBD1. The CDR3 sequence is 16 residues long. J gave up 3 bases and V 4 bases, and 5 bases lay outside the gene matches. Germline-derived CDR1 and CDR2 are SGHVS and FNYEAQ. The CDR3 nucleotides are TGTGCCAGCAGCTCCAGGACAGGGGGGGCTAATGAAAAACTGTTTTTT. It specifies CASSSRTGGANEKLFF.

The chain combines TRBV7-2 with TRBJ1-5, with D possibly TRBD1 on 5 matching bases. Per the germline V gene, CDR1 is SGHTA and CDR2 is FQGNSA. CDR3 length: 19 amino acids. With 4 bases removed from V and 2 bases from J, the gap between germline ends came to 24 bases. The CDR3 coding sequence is TGTGCCAGCAGCTCTACCGGGACGTCTCGGGGGATAGGCAATCAGCCCCAGCATTTT. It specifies CASSSTGTSRGIGNQPQHF.

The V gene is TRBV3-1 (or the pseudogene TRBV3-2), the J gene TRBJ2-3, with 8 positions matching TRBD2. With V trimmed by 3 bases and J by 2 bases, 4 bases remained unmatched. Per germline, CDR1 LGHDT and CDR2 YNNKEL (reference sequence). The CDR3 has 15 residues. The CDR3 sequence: CASSHELAATDTQYF. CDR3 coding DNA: TGTGCCAGCAGCCATGAACTAGCGGCCACAGATACGCAGTATTTT.